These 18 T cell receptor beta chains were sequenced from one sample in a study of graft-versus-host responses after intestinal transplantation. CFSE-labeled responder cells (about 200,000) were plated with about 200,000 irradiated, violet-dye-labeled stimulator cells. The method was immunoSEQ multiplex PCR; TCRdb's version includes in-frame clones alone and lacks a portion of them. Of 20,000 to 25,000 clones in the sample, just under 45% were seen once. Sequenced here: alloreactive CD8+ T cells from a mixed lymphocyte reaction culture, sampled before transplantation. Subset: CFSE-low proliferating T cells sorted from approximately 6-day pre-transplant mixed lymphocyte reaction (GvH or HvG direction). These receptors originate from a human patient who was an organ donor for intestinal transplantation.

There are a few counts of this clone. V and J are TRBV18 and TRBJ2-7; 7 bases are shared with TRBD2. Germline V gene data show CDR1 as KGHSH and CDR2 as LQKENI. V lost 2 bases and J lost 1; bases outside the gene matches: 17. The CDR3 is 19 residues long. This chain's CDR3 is CASSPVFSQAGPPSYEQYF. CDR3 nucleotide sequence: TGTGCCAGCTCACCAGTTTTTAGCCAAGCGGGACCCCCTTCCTACGAGCAGTACTTC.

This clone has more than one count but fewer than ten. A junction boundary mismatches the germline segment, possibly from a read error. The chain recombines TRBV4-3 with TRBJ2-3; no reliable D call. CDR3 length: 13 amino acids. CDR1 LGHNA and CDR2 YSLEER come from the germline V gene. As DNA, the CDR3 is TGCGCCAGCAGCCAAGGAGGAAGCGTGGGAAGAAGTTTT. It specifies CASSQGGSVGRSF.

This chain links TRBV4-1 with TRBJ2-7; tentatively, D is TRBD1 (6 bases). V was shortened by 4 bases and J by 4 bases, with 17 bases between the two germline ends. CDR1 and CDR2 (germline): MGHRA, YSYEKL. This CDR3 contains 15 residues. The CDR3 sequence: CASSPLTGTMYEQYF. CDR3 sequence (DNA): TGCGCCAGCAGCCCTCTAACAGGGACGATGTACGAGCAGTACTTC.

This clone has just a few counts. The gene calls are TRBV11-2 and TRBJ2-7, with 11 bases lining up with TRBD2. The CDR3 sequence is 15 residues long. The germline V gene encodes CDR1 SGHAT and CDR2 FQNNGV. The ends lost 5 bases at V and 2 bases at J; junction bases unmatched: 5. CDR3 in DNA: TGTGCCAGCAGCCCCACGGGACTAGCGGCCTACGAGCAGTACTTC. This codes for CASSPTGLAAYEQYF.

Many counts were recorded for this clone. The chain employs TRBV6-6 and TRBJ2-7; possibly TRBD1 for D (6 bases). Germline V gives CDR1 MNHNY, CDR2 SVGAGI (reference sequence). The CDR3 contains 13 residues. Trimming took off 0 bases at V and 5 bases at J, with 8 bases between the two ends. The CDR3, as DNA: TGTGCCAGCAGTTACTCTGGGGACAACGAGCAGTACTTC. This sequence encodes CASSYSGDNEQYF.

CDR3 DNA sequence: TGTGCCAGCAGTTACGCGGGAGGCCGGTACGAGCAGTACTTC. Translating gives CASSYAGGRYEQYF. J is TRBJ2-7 and V is TRBV6-5; 8 bases align to TRBD2. V was pared by 2 bases and J by 4 bases, with 4 bases of the junction left unmatched. CDR1 and CDR2 (germline): MNHEY, SVGAGI. The CDR3 has 14 amino acids.

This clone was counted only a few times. CDR3 region: CASSLGGTSFYEQYF. For the CDR3, the DNA is TGCGCCAGCAGCTTGGGGGGGACTAGCTTTTACGAGCAGTACTTC. The rearrangement links TRBV5-1 to TRBJ2-7, with 9 bases fitting TRBD2. Germline CDR1 SGHRS, CDR2 YFSETQ. This CDR3 has 15 residues. V lost 0 bases, J lost 4 bases, and 5 bases stayed unmatched.

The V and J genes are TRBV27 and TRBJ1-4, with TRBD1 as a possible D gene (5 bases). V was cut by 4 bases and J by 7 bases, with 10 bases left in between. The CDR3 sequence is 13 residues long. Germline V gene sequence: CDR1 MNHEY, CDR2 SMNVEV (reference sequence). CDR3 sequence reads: CASSSGGSEKLFF. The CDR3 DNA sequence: TGTGCCAGCAGTTCTGGGGGGTCTGAAAAACTGTTTTTT.

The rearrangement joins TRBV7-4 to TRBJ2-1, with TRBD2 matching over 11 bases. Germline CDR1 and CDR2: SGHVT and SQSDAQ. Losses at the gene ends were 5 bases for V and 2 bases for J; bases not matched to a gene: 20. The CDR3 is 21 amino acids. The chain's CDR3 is CASSAAGASGRFARPYNEQFF. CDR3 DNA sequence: TGTGCCAGCAGCGCAGCGGGGGCTAGCGGGAGGTTCGCCAGGCCCTACAATGAGCAGTTCTTC.

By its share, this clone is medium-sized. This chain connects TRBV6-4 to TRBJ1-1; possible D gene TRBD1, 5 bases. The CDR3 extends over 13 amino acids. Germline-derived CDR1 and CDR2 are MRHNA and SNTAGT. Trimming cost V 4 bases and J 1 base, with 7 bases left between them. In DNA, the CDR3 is TGTGCCAGCAGTGTGGGGGAGAACACTGAAGCTTTCTTT. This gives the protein CASSVGENTEAFF.

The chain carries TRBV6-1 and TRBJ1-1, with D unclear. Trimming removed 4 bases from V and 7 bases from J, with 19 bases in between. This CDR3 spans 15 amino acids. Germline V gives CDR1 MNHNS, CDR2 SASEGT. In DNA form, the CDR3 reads TGTGCCAGCAGTGGGATAAGGCAGGAGCCTGTTGAAGCTTTCTTT. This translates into CASSGIRQEPVEAFF.

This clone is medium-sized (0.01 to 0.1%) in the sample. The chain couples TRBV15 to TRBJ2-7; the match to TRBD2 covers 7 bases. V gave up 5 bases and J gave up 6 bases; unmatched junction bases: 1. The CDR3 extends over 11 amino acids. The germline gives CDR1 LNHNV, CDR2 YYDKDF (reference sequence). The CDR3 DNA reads TGTGCCACCAGCGGGGGGGGCGAGCAGTACTTC. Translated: CATSGGGEQYF. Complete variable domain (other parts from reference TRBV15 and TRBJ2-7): DAMVIQNPRYQVTQFGKPVTLSCSQTLNHNVMYWYQQKSSQAPKLLFHYYDKDFNNEADTPDNFQSRRPNTSFCFLDIRSPGLGDTAMYLCATSGGGEQYFGPGTRLTVT.

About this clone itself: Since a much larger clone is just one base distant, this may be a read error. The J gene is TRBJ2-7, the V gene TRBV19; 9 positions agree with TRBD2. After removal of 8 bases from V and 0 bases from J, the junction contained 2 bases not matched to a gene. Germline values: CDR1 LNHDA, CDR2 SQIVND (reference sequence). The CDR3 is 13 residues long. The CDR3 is CASGSGSSYEQYF. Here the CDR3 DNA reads TGTGCCAGTGGTAGCGGGAGCTCCTACGAGCAGTACTTC.

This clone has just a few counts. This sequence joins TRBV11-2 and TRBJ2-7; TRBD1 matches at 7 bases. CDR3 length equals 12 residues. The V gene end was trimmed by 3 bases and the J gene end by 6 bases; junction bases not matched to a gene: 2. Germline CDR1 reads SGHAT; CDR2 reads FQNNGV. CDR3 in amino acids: CASSLTGSEQYF. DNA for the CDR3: TGTGCCAGCAGCTTGACAGGGAGCGAGCAGTACTTC.

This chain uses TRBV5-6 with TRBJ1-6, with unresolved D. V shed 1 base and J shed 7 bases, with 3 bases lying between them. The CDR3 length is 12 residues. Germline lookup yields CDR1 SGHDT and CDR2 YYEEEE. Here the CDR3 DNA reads TGTGCCAGCAGCTTGAGAAATTCACCCCTCCACTTT. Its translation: CASSLRNSPLHF.

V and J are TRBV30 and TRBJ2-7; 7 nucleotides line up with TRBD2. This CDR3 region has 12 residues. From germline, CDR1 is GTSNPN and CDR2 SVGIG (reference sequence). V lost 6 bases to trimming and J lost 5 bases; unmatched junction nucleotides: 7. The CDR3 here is CACEMGGDEQYF. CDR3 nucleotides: TGTGCCTGCGAAATGGGAGGGGACGAGCAGTACTTC.

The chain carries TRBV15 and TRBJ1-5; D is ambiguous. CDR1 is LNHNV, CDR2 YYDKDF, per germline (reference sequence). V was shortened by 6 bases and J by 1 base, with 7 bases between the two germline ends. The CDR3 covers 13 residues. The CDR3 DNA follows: TGTGCCACCAGGGCAGGAAGCAATCAGCCCCAGCATTTT. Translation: CATRAGSNQPQHF. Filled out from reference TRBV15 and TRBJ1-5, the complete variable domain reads DAMVIQNPRYQVTQFGKPVTLSCSQTLNHNVMYWYQQKSSQAPKLLFHYYDKDFNNEADTPDNFQSRRPNTSFCFLDIRSPGLGDTAMYLCATRAGSNQPQHFGDGTRLSIL.

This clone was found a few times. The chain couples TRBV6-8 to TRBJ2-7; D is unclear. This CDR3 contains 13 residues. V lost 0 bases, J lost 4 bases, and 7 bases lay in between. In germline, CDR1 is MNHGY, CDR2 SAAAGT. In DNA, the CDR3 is TGTGCCAGCAGTTACTCATGGTCGTACGAGCAGTACTTC. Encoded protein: CASSYSWSYEQYF.